A selection of T cell receptor beta chains follows, all from one sample in a study of shared clonotypes between healthy human individuals. Here immunoSEQ multiplex PCR was the method, and the copy in TCRdb shows in-frame clones only, minus some. The data show approximately 2.4 million clones, with around 95% seen just once and roughly 0.13% held by the top ten. The specimen sequenced was naive CD4+ T cells sorted from blood. The source of these receptors is a man aged 18 to 29 in good health. Both conserved end residues are part of each CDR3. Each record gives: V gene, CDR3 length, J gene, CDR3 protein.

>TRBV14|15|TRBJ2-5
CASSLTWEPQETQYF
>TRBV5-8|15|TRBJ1-5
CASSYDRGSNQPQHF
>TRBV5-1|15|TRBJ1-6
CASSPSQGANSPLHF
>TRBV13|15|TRBJ1-5
CASSLKQNSNQPQHF
>TRBV29-1|14|TRBJ1-3
CSVSGGGSGNTIYF
>TRBV5-1|16|TRBJ1-1
CASSLLYRGKNTEAFF
>TRBV10-3|15|TRBJ2-7
CAISDGLAGVAEQYF
>TRBV27|11|TRBJ2-1
CASSRGHEQFF
>TRBV5-4|15|TRBJ2-7
CASSLEQGKPYEQYF
>TRBV10-1|14|TRBJ2-1
CASSDSGFYNEQFF
>TRBV27|14|TRBJ2-7
CASSLQGSSYEQYF
>TRBV5-6|15|TRBJ1-2
CASSSYRGRAYGYTF
>TRBV5-1|14|TRBJ2-5
CASSSVDGQETQYF
>TRBV20-1|10|TRBJ2-1
CSASSNEQFF
>TRBV5-1|17|TRBJ2-3
CASSFGPSGGKSDTQYF
>TRBV9|15|TRBJ1-3
CASSSGWESGNTIYF
>TRBV29-1|14|TRBJ2-7
CSVEGARAPYEQYF
>TRBV4-3|15|TRBJ2-7
CASSRGLAGTYEQYF
>TRBV6-1|15|TRBJ2-7
CASGTGNGATYEQYF
>TRBV30|12|TRBJ1-1
CAWSVSGPQAFF
>TRBV7-2|16|TRBJ2-2
CASSLAGRLNTGELFF
>TRBV10-3|15|TRBJ2-1
CATGGGQRGDNEQFF
>TRBV11-2|15|TRBJ1-1
CASSIQQGAGTEAFF
>TRBV5-6|14|TRBJ2-7
CASSPDRGLYEQYF
>TRBV6-5|13|TRBJ2-7
CASSRRGSYEQYF
>TRBV25-1|15|TRBJ2-7
CASSFLGQGTYEQYF
>TRBV2|15|TRBJ1-3
CASSDGGIRGNTIYF
>TRBV7-3|14|TRBJ2-2
CASSPRGATGELFF
>TRBV6-1|14|TRBJ2-2
CASNKGGNTGELFF
>TRBV28|16|TRBJ1-5
CASSFTGANGNQPQHF
>TRBV6-1|13|TRBJ1-5
CASEGRSNQPQHF
>TRBV6-6|14|TRBJ2-2
CASSYSLGSGELFF
>TRBV28|15|TRBJ1-1
CASSSWDREGTEAFF
>TRBV4-3|14|TRBJ2-5
CASSLSPSSETQYF
>TRBV27|16|TRBJ2-7
CASSSPSWLGTYEQYF
>TRBV6-1|13|TRBJ2-3
CASRGPTTDTQYF
>TRBV28|16|TRBJ1-2
CASSFRRGLTSYGYTF
>TRBV9|14|TRBJ2-5
CASSPRAFSETQYF
>TRBV10-3|16|TRBJ1-2
CAISERGDIPNYGYTF
>TRBV5-1|15|TRBJ2-3
CASSLGSSRTDTQYF
>TRBV19|16|TRBJ2-6
CASRGQGIYGANVLTF
>TRBV6-1|14|TRBJ1-6
CASSEGGGTLPLHF
>TRBV5-1|15|TRBJ2-1
CASSSGSGSENEQFF
>TRBV18|14|TRBJ2-5
CASSPGTVEETQYF
>TRBV7-2|15|TRBJ1-4
CASSSEGGRLGKLFF
>TRBV28|11|TRBJ2-7
CASRTLYEQYF